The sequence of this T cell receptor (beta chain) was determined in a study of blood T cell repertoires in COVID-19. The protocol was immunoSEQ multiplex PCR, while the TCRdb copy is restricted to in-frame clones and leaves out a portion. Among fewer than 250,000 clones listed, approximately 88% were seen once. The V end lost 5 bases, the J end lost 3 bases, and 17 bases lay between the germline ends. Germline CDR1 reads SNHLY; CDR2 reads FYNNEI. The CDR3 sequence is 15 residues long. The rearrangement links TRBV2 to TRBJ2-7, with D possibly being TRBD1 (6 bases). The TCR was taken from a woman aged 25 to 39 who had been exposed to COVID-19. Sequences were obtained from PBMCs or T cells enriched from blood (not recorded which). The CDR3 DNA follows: TGTGCCAGCAGTTCACCGGGACACAACCTCTACGAGCAGTACTTC. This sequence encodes CASSSPGHNLYEQYF.